What follows are 19 T cell receptor beta chains derived from one specimen sequenced in a study of T cells after yellow fever vaccination. TCRdb ran MiXCR on the 5' RACE reads and lists one entry per CDR3 protein. Found here are hundreds of thousands of distinct CDR3 sequences, 13% of them singletons; the top ten hold 11% to 15%. The specimen comprised PBMCs, sampled on the day of the yellow fever booster vaccination. The receptors here all came from a young man who received the YFV17D yellow fever vaccine.

Written as DNA, the CDR3 is TGTGCCAGCAGCTTATTATCTATTTTGACCGTGAGCTCCTACGAGCAGTACTTC. Its translation is CASSLLSILTVSSYEQYF. This chain uses TRBV7-9 with TRBJ2-7; D gene ambiguous. This CDR3 has 18 residues. In germline, CDR1 is SEHNR, CDR2 FQNEAQ (reference sequence). Trimming removed 2 bases from V and 0 bases from J, with 20 bases in between.

This clonotype has a single count. This sequence joins TRBV20-1 and TRBJ1-4; D not certain. Per the germline V gene, CDR1 is DFQATT and CDR2 is SNEGSKA (reference sequence). Trimming took off 1 base at V and 7 bases at J, with 10 bases between the two ends. The CDR3 runs 13 residues. As DNA, the CDR3 is TGCAGTGCTAGAGGCCCCGCCCTTGAAAAACTGTTTTTT. It yields the protein CSARGPALEKLFF.

This clonotype was counted many times. The chain is built from TRBV3-1 and TRBJ1-2; D may be TRBD1 (6 bases). In germline, CDR1 is LGHDT, CDR2 YNNKEL (reference sequence). The CDR3 is made up of 16 amino acids. V lost 0 bases to trimming and J lost 8 bases, with 19 bases between them. This chain's CDR3 is CASSQESLQGTRGYTF. CDR3 bases: TGTGCCAGCAGCCAAGAAAGTCTACAGGGAACGCGCGGCTACACCTTC.

CDR3 amino acids: CSASRQGLSNQPQHF. CDR3 bases: TGCAGTGCTTCTCGACAGGGCCTCAGCAATCAGCCCCAGCATTTT. The chain is built from TRBV20-1 and TRBJ1-5; 7 bases agree with TRBD1. Germline lookup yields CDR1 DFQATT and CDR2 SNEGSKA (reference sequence). The CDR3 loop spans 15 amino acids. With V trimmed by 5 bases and J by 1 base, 8 bases remained unmatched.

V gene TRBV4-3 combines with J gene TRBJ2-1; TRBD1 is a possible D gene (5 bases). Trimming cost V 5 bases and J 5 bases, with 10 bases left between them. There are 13 residues in the CDR3. Germline V gene data show CDR1 as LGHNA and CDR2 as YSLEER. The DNA for the CDR3 is TGCGCCAGCAGCACGACAGTACACAATGAGCAGTTCTTC. Its protein is CASSTTVHNEQFF.

V gene TRBV3-1 combines with J gene TRBJ2-1; TRBD1 agrees at 7 bases. V shed 0 bases and J 8 bases; nucleotides not matched to a gene: 10. The CDR3 runs to 16 residues. Germline CDR1 LGHDT, CDR2 YNNKEL (reference sequence). The CDR3 DNA sequence: TGTGCCAGCAGCCAAGAATCGGCTAGGGGGCTGTATGAGCAGTTCTTC. This translates into CASSQESARGLYEQFF.

A note on this clonotype: The junction differs from germline at one of its ends, possibly a read error. The rearrangement joins TRBV5-1 to TRBJ2-1; D is unresolved. The CDR3 contains 13 residues. Germline values: CDR1 SGHRS, CDR2 YFSETQ. The CDR3 loop is CASSLEDDSRWIF. DNA for the CDR3: TGCGCCAGCAGCTTGGAAGACGACTCCCGTTGGATCTTC.

The V gene is TRBV30, the J gene TRBJ2-7; 8 nucleotides match TRBD2. CDR3 size: 15 residues. The trim removed 5 bases at V and 2 bases at J, leaving 11 bases unmatched. Germline V lookup: CDR1 GTSNPN, CDR2 SVGIG (reference sequence). CDR3: CAWDPGTRGAYEQYF. The CDR3 DNA sequence: TGTGCCTGGGACCCGGGGACTAGGGGGGCCTACGAGCAGTACTTC.

This clonotype appeared a few times. V gene TRBV7-9 combines with J gene TRBJ1-5; 10 nucleotides match TRBD1. This CDR3 contains 15 residues. With V trimmed by 4 bases and J by 6 bases, 6 bases remained unmatched. Germline V gene lookup returns CDR1 SEHNR and CDR2 FQNEAQ (reference sequence). DNA for the CDR3: TGTGCCAGCAGCTCGGGACAGGGGAAAGGTCAGCCCCAGCATTTT. This gives the protein CASSSGQGKGQPQHF.

J is TRBJ2-7 and V is TRBV29-1; D not resolved. Trimming took 2 bases from V and 6 from J, leaving 8 bases between them. This CDR3 spans 11 amino acids. Germline V gene sequence: CDR1 SQVTM, CDR2 ANQGSEA. The CDR3 nucleotides read TGCAGCGTTGAATCCGGGTTCGAGCAGTACTTC. It translates to CSVESGFEQYF.

This clonotype appeared a few times. The chain combines TRBV6-2 or TRBV6-3 with TRBJ2-5; no clear D gene. Trimming took 7 bases from V and 3 from J, leaving 15 bases between them. The CDR3 spans 14 residues. The germline CDR1 and CDR2 sequences are MNHEY and SVGEGT. The DNA for the CDR3 is TGTGCCAGCACCTACCGAACGGATAAAGAGACCCAGTACTTC. Translation: CASTYRTDKETQYF.

The genes are TRBV29-1 and TRBJ2-2; TRBD2 matches at 9 bases. Germline CDR1 reads SQVTM; CDR2 reads ANQGSEA. The CDR3 runs 15 residues. J was trimmed by 10 bases and V by 4 bases; bases with no gene match: 13. The CDR3 sequence: CSVGSGSGVTSELFF. CDR3 coding DNA: TGCAGCGTTGGTAGCGGGAGTGGGGTGACCTCGGAGCTGTTTTTT.

The chain couples TRBV7-2 to TRBJ1-2, with 9 bases aligning to TRBD1. The CDR3 loop spans 14 amino acids. The germline CDR1 and CDR2 sequences are SGHTA and FQGNSA. After removal of 5 bases from V and 7 bases from J, the junction contained 8 bases not matched to a gene. The CDR3 coding sequence is TGTGCCAGCAGCCCGGCGACAGGGGGGCGTGGCTACACCTTC. It codes for CASSPATGGRGYTF.

This clonotype was found a few times. The rearrangement uses TRBV27 and TRBJ2-7; 12 bases are a match to TRBD2. Looked up from germline, CDR1 is MNHEY and CDR2 is SMNVEV (reference sequence). V trimming: 2 bases; J trimming: 0 bases; junction bases outside the gene matches: 11. The CDR3 length is 19 residues. The CDR3 loop is CASSLNSGTSGLSSYEQYF. The CDR3 bases are TGTGCCAGCAGTTTAAACTCCGGGACTAGCGGGCTAAGCTCCTACGAGCAGTACTTC.

CDR3 sequence (DNA): TGTGCCAGCAGCCAAGGGACCTCTGAAGGAACCCAGTACTTC. Protein product: CASSQGTSEGTQYF. The genes are TRBV4-2 and TRBJ2-5; D is ambiguous. Germline V gene sequence: CDR1 LGHNA, CDR2 YNFKEQ. The V and J ends lost 1 base and 8 bases respectively, with 14 bases between them. The CDR3 covers 14 residues.

V is TRBV7-9 and J is TRBJ2-7; TRBD1 is a possible D gene (6 bases). Germline CDR1 reads SEHNR; CDR2 reads FQNEAQ (reference sequence). V gave up 5 bases and J gave up 5 bases, with 10 bases separating them. This CDR3 contains 12 residues. CDR3 protein: CASSPEGDEQYF. The CDR3 nucleotides read TGTGCCAGCAGCCCAGAGGGGGACGAGCAGTACTTC.

The chain combines TRBV7-8 with TRBJ1-2; 7 bases map to TRBD1. Trimming took 6 bases from V and 0 from J; bases not matched to a gene: 7. The germline V gene encodes CDR1 SGHVS and CDR2 FQNEAQ. The CDR3 is 15 residues long. CDR3: CASSPGQETNYGYTF. CDR3 bases: TGTGCCAGCAGTCCCGGACAGGAGACTAACTATGGCTACACCTTC.

This clonotype was detected a few times. The V gene is TRBV20-1, the J gene TRBJ2-7; TRBD2 is a possible D gene (6 bases). V lost 5 bases and J lost 6, with 17 bases in between. From germline, CDR1 is DFQATT and CDR2 SNEGSKA (reference sequence). This CDR3 has 13 residues. The CDR3 loop reads CSAERASWSEQYF. CDR3 nucleotides: TGCAGTGCTGAGCGGGCCAGTTGGTCCGAGCAGTACTTC.

This clonotype was counted between two and nine times. The chain joins TRBV20-1 to TRBJ2-1, with 9 bases fitting TRBD2. Trimming removed 3 bases from V and 7 bases from J; junction bases left unmatched: 7. The germline CDR1 and CDR2 sequences are DFQATT and SNEGSKA (reference sequence). The CDR3 is made up of 14 amino acids. This CDR3 reads CSASLIAGVNEQFF. The CDR3 DNA reads TGCAGTGCTAGTTTAATAGCGGGGGTAAATGAGCAGTTCTTC.